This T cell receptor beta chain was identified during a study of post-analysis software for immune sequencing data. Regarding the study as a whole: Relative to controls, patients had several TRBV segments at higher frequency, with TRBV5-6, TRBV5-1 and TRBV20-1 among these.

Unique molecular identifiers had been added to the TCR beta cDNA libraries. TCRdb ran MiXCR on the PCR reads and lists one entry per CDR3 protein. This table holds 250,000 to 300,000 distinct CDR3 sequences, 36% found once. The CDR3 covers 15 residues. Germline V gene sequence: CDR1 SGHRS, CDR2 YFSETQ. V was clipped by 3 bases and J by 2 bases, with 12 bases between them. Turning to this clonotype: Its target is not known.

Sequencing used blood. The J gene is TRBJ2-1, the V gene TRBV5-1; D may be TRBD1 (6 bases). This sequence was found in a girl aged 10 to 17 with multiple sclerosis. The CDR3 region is CASSYARTAYNEQFF. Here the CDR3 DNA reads TGCGCCAGCAGCTATGCCCGGACAGCCTACAATGAGCAGTTCTTC.